This record looks at one T cell receptor (beta chain) sequence and its context. Antigen: not known. The data were taken from a study of cytomegalovirus exposure and HLA in healthy donors. Study-level information: In a later analysis, the approximately 120 validation repertoires were reported to have used the same platform as the 666 first-cohort repertoires. Study-wide results and limits: In vitro, a few CMV-associated chains proved specific for CMV antigens. Altogether, 160 or so TCR beta chains were recorded as cytomegalovirus-associated. Many donors carried some public TCRs, although rarity characterized most TCR sequences.

Profiling relied on immunoSEQ multiplex PCR, and the TCRdb table lists in-frame clones only, not all of them. The sample records fewer than 250,000 clones, approximately 88% being singletons. This CDR3 has 13 residues. Trimming took off 1 base at V and 15 bases at J, with 16 bases between the two ends. Germline V gene lookup returns CDR1 MNHEY and CDR2 SVGAGI. V gene TRBV6-5 combines with J gene TRBJ2-1; a weak D match, TRBD1 (6 bases). The clonotype originates from a woman in her 30s in good health and CMV-seropositive. The sample consisted of PBMCs. The CDR3 is CASSYYSTGPRFF. DNA for the CDR3: TGTGCCAGCAGTTACTATTCAACAGGGCCTAGGTTCTTC.